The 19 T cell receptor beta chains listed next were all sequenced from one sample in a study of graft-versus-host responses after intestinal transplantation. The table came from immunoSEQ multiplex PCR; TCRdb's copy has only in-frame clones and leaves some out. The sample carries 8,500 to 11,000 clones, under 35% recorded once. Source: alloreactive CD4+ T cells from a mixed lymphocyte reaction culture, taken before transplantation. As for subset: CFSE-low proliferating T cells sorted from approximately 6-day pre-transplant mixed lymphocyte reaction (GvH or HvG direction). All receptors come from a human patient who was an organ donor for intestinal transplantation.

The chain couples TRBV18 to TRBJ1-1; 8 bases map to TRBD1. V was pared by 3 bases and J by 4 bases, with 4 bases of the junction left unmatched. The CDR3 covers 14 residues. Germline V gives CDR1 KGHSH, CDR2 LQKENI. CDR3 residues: CASSPQGAGTEAFF. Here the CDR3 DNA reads TGTGCCAGCTCACCCCAGGGGGCGGGCACTGAAGCTTTCTTT.

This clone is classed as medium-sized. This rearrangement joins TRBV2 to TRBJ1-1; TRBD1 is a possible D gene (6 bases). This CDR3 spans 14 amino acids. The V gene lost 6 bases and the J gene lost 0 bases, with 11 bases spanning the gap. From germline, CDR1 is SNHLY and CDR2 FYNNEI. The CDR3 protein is CASRYRVMNTEAFF. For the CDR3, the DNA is TGTGCCAGCAGGTACAGGGTTATGAACACTGAAGCTTTCTTT.

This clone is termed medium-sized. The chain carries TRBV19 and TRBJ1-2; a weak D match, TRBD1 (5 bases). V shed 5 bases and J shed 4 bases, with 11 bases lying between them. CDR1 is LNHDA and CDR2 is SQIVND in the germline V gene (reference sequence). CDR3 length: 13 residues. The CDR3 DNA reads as TGTGCCAGTAGTTATCGGGACGGCTATGGCTACACCTTC. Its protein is CASSYRDGYGYTF. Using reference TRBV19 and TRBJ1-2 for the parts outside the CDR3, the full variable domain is DGGITQSPKYLFRKEGQNVTLSCEQNLNHDAMYWYRQDPGQGLRLIYYSQIVNDFQKGDIAEGYSVSREKKESFPLTVTSAQKNPTAFYLCASSYRDGYGYTFGSGTRLTVV.

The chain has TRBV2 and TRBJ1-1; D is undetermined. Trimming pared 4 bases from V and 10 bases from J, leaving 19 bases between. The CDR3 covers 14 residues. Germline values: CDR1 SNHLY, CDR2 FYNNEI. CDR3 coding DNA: TGTGCCAGCAGTGGGGTGGACCGAACCCCTAGAGCTTTCTTT. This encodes CASSGVDRTPRAFF.

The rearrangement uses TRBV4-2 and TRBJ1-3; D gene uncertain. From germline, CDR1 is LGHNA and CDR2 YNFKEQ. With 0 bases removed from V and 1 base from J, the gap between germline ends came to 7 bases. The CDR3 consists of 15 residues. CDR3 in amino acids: CASSQEWRSGNTIYF. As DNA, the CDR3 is TGTGCCAGCAGCCAAGAATGGCGTTCTGGAAACACCATATATTTT.

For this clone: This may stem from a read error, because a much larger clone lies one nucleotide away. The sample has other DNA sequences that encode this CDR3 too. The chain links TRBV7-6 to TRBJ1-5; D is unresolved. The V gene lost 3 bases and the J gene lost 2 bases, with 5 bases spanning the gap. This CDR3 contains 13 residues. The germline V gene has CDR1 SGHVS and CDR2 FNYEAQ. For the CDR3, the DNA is TGTGCCAGCAGCTTGCAGGGCAATCAGCCCCAGCATTTT. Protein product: CASSLQGNQPQHF.

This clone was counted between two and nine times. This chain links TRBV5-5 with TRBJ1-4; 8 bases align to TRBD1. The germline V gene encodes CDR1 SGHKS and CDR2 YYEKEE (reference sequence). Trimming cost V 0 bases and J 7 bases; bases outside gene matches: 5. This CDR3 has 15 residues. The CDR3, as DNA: TGTGCCAGCAGCTTGGTCGGCCAGGGGGCTGAAAAACTGTTTTTT. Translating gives CASSLVGQGAEKLFF.

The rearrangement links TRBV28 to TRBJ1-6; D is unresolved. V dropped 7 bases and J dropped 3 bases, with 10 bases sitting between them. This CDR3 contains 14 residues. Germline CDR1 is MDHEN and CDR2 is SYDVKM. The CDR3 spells CASNFRDYNSPLHF. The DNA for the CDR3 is TGTGCCAGCAATTTCCGTGACTATAATTCACCCCTCCACTTT. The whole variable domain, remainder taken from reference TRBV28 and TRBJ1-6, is DVKVTQSSRYLVKRTGEKVFLECVQDMDHENMFWYRQDPGLGLRLIYFSYDVKMKEKGDIPEGYSVSREKKERFSLILESASTNQTSMYLCASNFRDYNSPLHFGNGTRLTVT.

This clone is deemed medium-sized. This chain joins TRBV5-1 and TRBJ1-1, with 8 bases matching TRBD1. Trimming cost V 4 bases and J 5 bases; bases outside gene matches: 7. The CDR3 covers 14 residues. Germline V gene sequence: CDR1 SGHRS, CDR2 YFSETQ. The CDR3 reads CASSPRTGNTEAFF. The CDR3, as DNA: TGCGCCAGCAGCCCCCGGACAGGGAATACTGAAGCTTTCTTT.

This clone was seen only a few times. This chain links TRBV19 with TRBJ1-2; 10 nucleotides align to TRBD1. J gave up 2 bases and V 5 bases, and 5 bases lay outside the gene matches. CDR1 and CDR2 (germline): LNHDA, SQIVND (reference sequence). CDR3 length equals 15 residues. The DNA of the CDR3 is TGTGCCAGTAGTCTTGGACAGGGGGTCAACTATGGCTACACCTTC. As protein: CASSLGQGVNYGYTF.

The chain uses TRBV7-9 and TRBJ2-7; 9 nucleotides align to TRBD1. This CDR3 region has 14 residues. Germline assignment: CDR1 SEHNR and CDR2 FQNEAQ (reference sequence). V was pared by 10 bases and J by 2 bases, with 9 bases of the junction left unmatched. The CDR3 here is CATSGQGRPYEQYF. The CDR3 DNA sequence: TGTGCCACCAGTGGACAGGGGAGGCCCTACGAGCAGTACTTC.

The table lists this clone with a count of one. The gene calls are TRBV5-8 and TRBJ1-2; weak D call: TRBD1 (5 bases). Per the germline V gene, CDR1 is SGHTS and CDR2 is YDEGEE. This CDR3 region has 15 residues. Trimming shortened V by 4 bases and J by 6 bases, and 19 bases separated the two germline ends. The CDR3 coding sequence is TGTGCCAGCAGCGGGGTACGCAGGGCTTTAGATGGCTACACCTTC. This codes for CASSGVRRALDGYTF.

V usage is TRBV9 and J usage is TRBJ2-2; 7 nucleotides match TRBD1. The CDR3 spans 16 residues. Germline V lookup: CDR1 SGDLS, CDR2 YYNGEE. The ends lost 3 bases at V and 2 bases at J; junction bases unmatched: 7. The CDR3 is CASSALSGGNTGELFF. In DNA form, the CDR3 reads TGTGCCAGCAGCGCACTTTCAGGGGGAAACACCGGGGAGCTGTTTTTT.

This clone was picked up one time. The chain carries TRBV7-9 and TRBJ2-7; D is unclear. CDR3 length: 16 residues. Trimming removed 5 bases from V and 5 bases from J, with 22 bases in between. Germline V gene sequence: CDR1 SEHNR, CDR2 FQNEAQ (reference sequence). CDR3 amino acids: CASSPGASLAPHEQYF. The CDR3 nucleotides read TGTGCCAGCAGCCCAGGAGCAAGCCTTGCCCCGCACGAGCAGTACTTC.

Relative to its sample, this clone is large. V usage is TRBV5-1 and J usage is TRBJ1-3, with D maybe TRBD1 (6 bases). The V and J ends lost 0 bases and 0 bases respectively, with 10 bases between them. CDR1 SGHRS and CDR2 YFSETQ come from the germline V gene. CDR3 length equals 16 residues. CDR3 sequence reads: CASSLEATGSGNTIYF. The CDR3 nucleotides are TGCGCCAGCAGCTTGGAGGCGACAGGCTCTGGAAACACCATATATTTT.

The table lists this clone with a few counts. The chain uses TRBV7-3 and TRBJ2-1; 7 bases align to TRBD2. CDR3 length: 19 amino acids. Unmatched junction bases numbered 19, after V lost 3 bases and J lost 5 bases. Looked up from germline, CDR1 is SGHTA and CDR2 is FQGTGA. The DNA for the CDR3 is TGTGCCAGCAGCTTGGCGGGGGTTAAGGTTGGTGGTTCGGACAATGAGCAGTTCTTC. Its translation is CASSLAGVKVGGSDNEQFF.

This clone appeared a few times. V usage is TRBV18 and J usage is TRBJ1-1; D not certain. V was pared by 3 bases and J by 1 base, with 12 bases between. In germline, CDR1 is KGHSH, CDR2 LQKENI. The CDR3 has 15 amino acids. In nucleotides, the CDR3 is TGTGCCAGCTCACCGAAGACCGCTGGGAACACTGAAGCTTTCTTT. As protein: CASSPKTAGNTEAFF.

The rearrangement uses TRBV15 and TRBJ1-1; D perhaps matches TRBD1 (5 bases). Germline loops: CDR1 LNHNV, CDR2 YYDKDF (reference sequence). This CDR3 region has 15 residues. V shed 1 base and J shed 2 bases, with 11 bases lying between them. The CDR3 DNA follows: TGTGCCACCAGCAGAGGTCAGTGGGGCAACACTGAAGCTTTCTTT. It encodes CATSRGQWGNTEAFF.

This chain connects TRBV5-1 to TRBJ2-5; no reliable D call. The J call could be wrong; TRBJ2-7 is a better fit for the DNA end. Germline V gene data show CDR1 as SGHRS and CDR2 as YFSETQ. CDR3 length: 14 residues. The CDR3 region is CASSKPEPFGEQYF. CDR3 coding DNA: TGCGCCAGCAGCAAGCCAGAGCCTTTCGGCGAGCAGTACTTC.